Following are 28 T cell receptor beta chains from one sample sequenced in a study of T cells in Graves' hyperthyroidism and ophthalmopathy. Amplification of TCR beta CDR3 regions used RNA as the template. During a first-round RT-PCR of the TCR CDR3, the HTBI primer set was used. TCRdb reprocessed the multiplex PCR reads via MiXCR and lists one record per CDR3 protein. The sample has 400,000 or so distinct CDR3 sequences, roughly 13% seen once. Sequenced sample: blood. Receptors originate from a man aged 50 or older with Graves' ophthalmopathy.

In its sample, this clonotype was seen many times. The chain has TRBV12-5 and TRBJ1-1, with a weak D call TRBD1 (5 bases). Germline CDR1 and CDR2: LGHNT and FRNRAP. The germline V and J ends were trimmed by 6 bases and 1 base, with 15 bases remaining between them. The CDR3 extends over 15 amino acids. This CDR3 is CASGRGSGQNTEAFF. In DNA, the CDR3 is TGTGCTAGTGGCCGGGGATCCGGACAGAACACTGAAGCTTTCTTT.

This clonotype was picked up one time. This could be a read error, since a much larger clone is one nucleotide away. The chain employs TRBV20-1 and TRBJ2-1; no definite D call. The ends were cut back, 6 bases at V and 3 bases at J, with 12 bases in the middle. The CDR3 has 13 residues. CDR1 and CDR2 (germline): DFQATT, SNEGSKA (reference sequence). This chain's CDR3 is CSARPLVYNEQFF. In DNA, the CDR3 is TGCAGTGCCCGGCCCTTGGTCTACAATGAGCAGTTCTTC.

Turning to this clonotype: An end of the junction does not agree with germline; a read error may underlie this. The chain has TRBV19 and TRBJ1-5, with TRBD1 matching 12 bases. Looked up from germline, CDR1 is LNHDA and CDR2 is SQIVND (reference sequence). The CDR3 is 17 amino acids. CDR3 in DNA: TGTGCCAGTAGCATAGGGGGGACAGGGGGCATGGGTCAGCCCCAGCATTTT. Amino acids: CASSIGGTGGMGQPQHF.

This clonotype was seen ten or more times. In DNA, the CDR3 is TGCAGTGCTGGACAGGGGGCGAGGAGCAATCAGCCCCAGCATTTT. The encoded protein is CSAGQGARSNQPQHF. This sequence joins TRBV20-1 and TRBJ1-5; TRBD1 matches at 11 bases. Germline assignment: CDR1 DFQATT and CDR2 SNEGSKA (reference sequence). With 5 bases clipped from V and 1 base from J, the junction kept 4 bases outside the gene matches. This CDR3 has 15 amino acids.

CDR3 loop: CASSYSIGVTYEQYF. The CDR3 region has the DNA TGTGCCAGCAGTTACTCGATAGGGGTTACCTACGAGCAGTACTTC. The chain recombines TRBV6-5 with TRBJ2-7; TRBD1 might be the D (5 bases). The CDR3 spans 15 residues. Between the trimmed V and J ends, which lost 0 bases and 2 bases, there was a span of 11 bases. CDR1 MNHEY and CDR2 SVGAGI come from the germline V gene.

Many counts were recorded for this clonotype. This chain uses TRBV18 with TRBJ2-7; 9 positions match TRBD2. CDR1 and CDR2 (germline): KGHSH, LQKENI. There are 15 residues in the CDR3. J gave up 0 bases and V 2 bases, and 2 bases lay outside the gene matches. The CDR3 spells CASSPGLASSYEQYF. The CDR3 DNA reads TGTGCCAGCTCACCAGGACTAGCGAGCTCCTACGAGCAGTACTTC.

This rearrangement joins TRBV7-2 to TRBJ1-5, with TRBD1 matching over 7 bases. The CDR3 is 16 residues long. The germline gives CDR1 SGHTA, CDR2 FQGNSA. Trimming cost V 7 bases and J 3 bases; bases outside gene matches: 12. CDR3 region: CASTTPTGLINQPQHF. CDR3 coding DNA: TGTGCCAGCACCACCCCGACAGGGCTCATCAATCAGCCCCAGCATTTT.

This clonotype was detected many times. The CDR3 reads CSASPSGSTDTQYF. The CDR3 nucleotides read TGCAGTGCTAGTCCTAGCGGAAGCACAGATACGCAGTATTTT. The chain joins TRBV20-1 to TRBJ2-3, with 7 bases aligning to TRBD2. The V segment lost 3 bases and the J segment 0 bases; nucleotides outside the gene matches: 3. CDR1 and CDR2 (germline): DFQATT, SNEGSKA (reference sequence). The CDR3 contains 14 residues.

The sample holds a few counts of this clonotype. The V gene is TRBV30, the J gene TRBJ2-5, with D tentatively TRBD1 (5 bases). Trimming cost V 3 bases and J 1 base, with 21 bases left between them. Germline V CDR1 and CDR2: GTSNPN, SVGIG (reference sequence). The CDR3 covers 17 residues. The CDR3 nucleotides read TGTGCCTGGAGAGATAGCCCGGACAAACGGTTCCAAGAGACCCAGTACTTC. Translating it yields CAWRDSPDKRFQETQYF.

This clonotype showed up many times. The V and J genes are TRBV5-1 and TRBJ2-7; 8 bases map to TRBD1. CDR1 is SGHRS, CDR2 YFSETQ, per germline. V lost 4 bases and J lost 3; bases outside the gene matches: 6. The CDR3 spans 14 residues. The CDR3 coding sequence is TGCGCCAGCAGCCTCGACAGGGGAATCTACGAGCAGTACTTC. Its protein is CASSLDRGIYEQYF. Filled out from reference TRBV5-1 and TRBJ2-7, the complete variable domain reads KAGVTQTPRYLIKTRGQQVTLSCSPISGHRSVSWYQQTPGQGLQFLFEYFSETQRNKGNFPGRFSGRQFSNSRSEMNVSTLELGDSALYLCASSLDRGIYEQYFGPGTRLTVT.

This clonotype has a count of ten or more. The chain uses TRBV5-1 and TRBJ2-1; TRBD2 might be the D (5 bases). This CDR3 is built from 16 residues. V was clipped by 1 base and J by 2 bases, with 13 bases between them. CDR1 and CDR2 (germline): SGHRS, YFSETQ. The chain's CDR3 is CASSLFTGLAYNEQFF. The CDR3 coding sequence is TGCGCCAGCAGCTTGTTTACGGGGTTAGCCTACAATGAGCAGTTCTTC.

The genes are TRBV7-8 and TRBJ1-2; TRBD1 might be the D (5 bases). Trimming cost V 2 bases and J 7 bases, with 11 bases left between them. The CDR3 consists of 13 residues. In germline, CDR1 is SGHVS, CDR2 FQNEAQ. This chain's CDR3 is CASSLTERGGYTF. CDR3 coding DNA: TGTGCCAGCAGCTTAACAGAAAGGGGTGGCTACACCTTC. Variable domain in full (rest from reference TRBV7-8 and TRBJ1-2): GAGVSQSPRYKVAKRGQDVALRCDPISGHVSLFWYQQALGQGPEFLTYFQNEAQLDKSGLPSDRFFAERPEGSVSTLKIQRTQQEDSAVYLCASSLTERGGYTFGSGTRLTVV.

The rearrangement joins TRBV11-2 to TRBJ1-6; the D gene is possibly TRBD1 (6 bases). Germline V gene lookup returns CDR1 SGHAT and CDR2 FQNNGV. The V end was cut by 2 bases, the J end by 6 bases, with 11 bases between. CDR3 size: 15 residues. The CDR3 DNA reads TGTGCCAGCAGCTTAAGAGGACAGACTAATTCACCCCTCCACTTT. Translation gives CASSLRGQTNSPLHF. Based on the CDR3 plus reference TRBV11-2 and TRBJ1-6, the full variable domain is EAGVAQSPRYKIIEKRQSVAFWCNPISGHATLYWYQQILGQGPKLLIQFQNNGVVDDSQLPKDRFSAERLKGVDSTLKIQPAKLEDSAVYLCASSLRGQTNSPLHFGNGTRLTVT.

Many counts were recorded for this clonotype. The V and J genes are TRBV5-1 and TRBJ1-6; D is undetermined. V shed 4 bases and J shed 9 bases, with 8 bases lying between them. The germline CDR1 and CDR2 sequences are SGHRS and YFSETQ. This CDR3 has 12 residues. The CDR3 reads CASSHGGSPLHF. The DNA of the CDR3 is TGCGCCAGCAGCCACGGAGGTTCACCCCTCCACTTT.

Ten or more counts support this clonotype. The CDR3: CSARDPLASGRGNEQFF. The CDR3 DNA sequence: TGCAGTGCTAGAGACCCCCTGGCGAGCGGGAGGGGCAATGAGCAGTTCTTC. The gene calls are TRBV20-1 and TRBJ2-1; TRBD2 matches 10 bases. The germline V gene has CDR1 DFQATT and CDR2 SNEGSKA (reference sequence). The CDR3 sequence is 17 residues long. The V segment lost 0 bases and the J segment 6 bases; nucleotides outside the gene matches: 11.

At least ten counts were recorded for this clonotype. This chain uses TRBV9 with TRBJ2-3; D ambiguous. Germline V CDR1 and CDR2: SGDLS, YYNGEE. The CDR3 is 15 residues long. The V and J ends lost 3 bases and 3 bases respectively, with 14 bases between them. The CDR3 sequence is CASSAEAPLTDTQYF. In DNA form, the CDR3 reads TGTGCCAGCAGCGCCGAAGCCCCCCTAACAGATACGCAGTATTTT.

In regard to this clonotype: A read error may explain this, as a much larger clone is one base away. The rearrangement joins TRBV2 to TRBJ2-3, with TRBD2 matching 10 bases. The CDR3 is 15 residues long. The V and J ends lost 4 bases and 6 bases, in that order; junction bases with no gene match: 7. Germline CDR1 reads SNHLY; CDR2 reads FYNNEI. DNA for the CDR3: TGTGCCAGCAGTGGTACTAGCGGGGTTTCGGATACGCAGTATTTT. Translating gives CASSGTSGVSDTQYF.

About this clonotype itself: One end of the junction varies from germline; a read error may be responsible. This chain connects TRBV18 to TRBJ2-7, with a weak D call TRBD1 (5 bases). Per the germline V gene, CDR1 is KGHSH and CDR2 is LQKENI. The CDR3 is 13 residues long. This chain's CDR3 is CAGSPLQDYEQYF. The DNA of the CDR3 is TGTGCCGGCTCACCCTTACAGGACTACGAGCAGTACTTC.

This clonotype was observed a few times. J is TRBJ2-2 and V is TRBV2; D may be TRBD2 (6 bases). The germline CDR1 and CDR2 sequences are SNHLY and FYNNEI. CDR3 size: 15 residues. The ends were cut back, 2 bases at V and 4 bases at J, with 11 bases in the middle. The CDR3 reads CASSEMAGPTGELFF. CDR3 bases: TGTGCCAGCAGTGAAATGGCGGGGCCCACCGGGGAGCTGTTTTTT.

This chain connects TRBV27 to TRBJ2-7; D may be TRBD2 (6 bases). Germline CDR1 is MNHEY and CDR2 is SMNVEV (reference sequence). This CDR3 comprises 13 residues. The V gene lost 8 bases and the J gene lost 7 bases, with 18 bases spanning the gap. DNA of the CDR3: TGTGCCAGCCCTCGACTAGAGGCGGAAGAGCAGTACTTC. It specifies CASPRLEAEEQYF.

V is TRBV6-1 and J is TRBJ2-5, with 7 bases matching TRBD1. Trimming cost V 2 bases and J 4 bases; bases outside gene matches: 16. Germline CDR1 and CDR2: MNHNS and SASEGT. The CDR3 length is 18 residues. The CDR3 DNA follows: TGTGCCAGCAGTGAATTTTTAGCACGGCAGGGGGTAGGAGAGACCCAGTACTTC. It specifies CASSEFLARQGVGETQYF.

The chain uses TRBV29-1 and TRBJ1-2; TRBD1 might be the D (6 bases). V lost 6 bases and J lost 3, with 11 bases in between. CDR1 is SQVTM and CDR2 is ANQGSEA in the germline V gene. The CDR3 length is 12 residues. This CDR3 is CSVVEGDYGYTF. For the CDR3, the DNA is TGCAGCGTGGTCGAGGGGGACTATGGCTACACCTTC. The entire variable domain, with the rest obtained from reference TRBV29-1 and TRBJ1-2, is as follows: SAVISQKPSRDICQRGTSLTIQCQVDSQVTMMFWYRQQPGQSLTLIATANQGSEATYESGFVIDKFPISRPNLTFSTLTVSNMSPEDSSIYLCSVVEGDYGYTFGSGTRLTVV.

The rearrangement uses TRBV4-1 and TRBJ2-3, with D unclear. V dropped 5 bases and J dropped 2 bases, with 11 bases sitting between them. Germline CDR1 is MGHRA and CDR2 is YSYEKL. This CDR3 comprises 14 residues. Here the CDR3 DNA reads TGCGCCAGCAGCACGGGTCGGGCCACAGATACGCAGTATTTT. Amino acids: CASSTGRATDTQYF.

This clonotype has a count of ten or more. V and J are TRBV2 and TRBJ2-7, with a tentative D call TRBD1 (6 bases). Germline V gene lookup returns CDR1 SNHLY and CDR2 FYNNEI. The CDR3 has 13 amino acids. V was trimmed by 9 bases and J by 5 bases, leaving 17 bases between them. CDR3 in DNA: TGTGCCAGGAGTACGACAGGACCAAACGAGCAGTACTTC. Its protein is CARSTTGPNEQYF.

This clonotype was recorded many times. The V and J genes are TRBV28 and TRBJ2-1, with TRBD2 matching 11 bases. The CDR3 is made up of 16 amino acids. CDR1 is MDHEN, CDR2 SYDVKM, per germline. Trimming at V came to 2 bases and at J to 6 bases, leaving 6 bases not matched to a gene. CDR3 sequence (DNA): TGTGCCAGCAGTTTAGTCCTTAGCGGGAGGGCCAATGAGCAGTTCTTC. Its protein is CASSLVLSGRANEQFF.

This clonotype was observed once. This sequence may be a read error, since a much larger clone differs from it by one base. This sequence joins TRBV20-1 and TRBJ1-5, with D unresolved. V was cut by 5 bases and J by 0 bases, with 8 bases left in between. Germline V gene data show CDR1 as DFQATT and CDR2 as SNEGSKA (reference sequence). This CDR3 is built from 13 residues. The CDR3 sequence is CSAGRRSNQPQHF. DNA of the CDR3: TGCAGTGCTGGACGTCGTAGCAATCAGCCCCAGCATTTT.

This clonotype was seen repeatedly, ten times or more. This chain joins TRBV2 and TRBJ1-1; tentatively, D is TRBD1 (6 bases). CDR1 and CDR2 from the germline V gene are SNHLY and FYNNEI. Deletions cut 3 bases from V and 5 bases from J, with 13 bases between. This CDR3 spans 14 amino acids. The chain's CDR3 is CASSDEGVGTEAFF. The CDR3 bases are TGTGCCAGCAGTGATGAGGGGGTAGGGACTGAAGCTTTCTTT.

In this sample, this clonotype turned up many times. J is TRBJ2-3 and V is TRBV5-1; D gene uncertain. The CDR3 has 12 residues. Germline CDR1 SGHRS, CDR2 YFSETQ. Trimming cost V 5 bases and J 2 bases, with 6 bases left between them. CDR3 amino acids: CASRGVTDTQYF. CDR3 bases: TGCGCCAGCAGAGGTGTCACAGATACGCAGTATTTT.